The clone carrying this T cell receptor beta chain occurred a few times. The data stem from a study of blood T cells in healthy people across ages. A sample-barcoded 5' primer and a J-beta primer mix were used in a second PCR of roughly 7 to 11 cycles. TCRdb re-derived calls from the 5' RACE reads in MiXCR, one entry per CDR3 protein. The sample lists 700,000 to 900,000 distinct CDR3 sequences, about 53% occurring once. This receptor was obtained from a man older than 75 in good health. The sequencing sample was made of blood.

The CDR3 region has the DNA TGTGCCATCAGTGCAGAGTTCCAAGAGACCCAGTACTTC. Translating it yields CAISAEFQETQYF. V is TRBV10-3 and J is TRBJ2-5; no reliable D call. This CDR3 spans 13 amino acids. Germline V gene data show CDR1 as ENHRY and CDR2 as SYGVKD. The germline V and J ends were trimmed by 4 bases and 1 base, with 7 bases remaining between them.